The rows below give T cell receptor beta chains drawn from one sample of a study of OX40 agonist ivuxolimab in advanced cancers. Generated by immunoSEQ multiplex PCR, the TCRdb table keeps only in-frame clones and is missing some. This table holds approximately 66,000 clones, more than 80% found once. The material was CD4+ or CD8+ T cells sorted from blood, obtained in a trial of the OX40 agonist ivuxolimab. The receptor set was obtained from an adult with an advanced solid tumor such as melanoma, head and neck, liver or kidney cancer. CDR3s include the opening cysteine and the closing phenylalanine or tryptophan. A D gene is named only where the DNA matches it firmly. Clone size is given for some rows only: seen once, a few or many times, or a class if the clone is expanded.

NA | NA | TRBJ2-1 | 16 | TRBV25-1 | CASSASTGSSYNEQFF | TGTGCCAGCAGTGCCTCAACGGGGAGCTCCTACAATGAGCAGTTCTTC
NA | NA | TRBJ2-1 | 15 | TRBV6-1 | CASSDLGFSYNEQFF | TGTGCCAGCAGTGACCTGGGGTTTTCCTACAATGAGCAGTTCTTC
once | NA | TRBJ1-1 | 15 | TRBV19 | CASKGNRRFDTEAFF | TGTGCCAGTAAGGGGAACAGGAGATTTGACACTGAAGCTTTCTTT
NA | NA | TRBJ1-3 | 17 | TRBV19 | CASSLAPGHLSGNTIYF | TGTGCCAGTAGCCTTGCCCCGGGACATTTAAGTGGCAACACCATATATTTT
NA | NA | TRBJ2-2 | 15 | TRBV15 | CATSGLYGSTGELFF | TGTGCCACCAGCGGGTTGTACGGCAGCACCGGGGAGCTGTTTTTT
NA | NA | TRBJ2-1 | 15 | TRBV7-9 | CASSLEREWDNEQFF | TGTGCCAGCAGCTTAGAACGGGAGTGGGACAATGAGCAGTTCTTC
NA | NA | TRBJ2-1 | 15 | TRBV9 | CASSAEGNDYNEQFF | TGTGCCAGCAGCGCCGAGGGGAACGACTACAATGAGCAGTTCTTC
NA | NA | TRBJ1-4 | 16 | TRBV28 | CASTLFITDSDEKLFF | TGTGCCAGCACCCTTTTCATAACGGACAGTGATGAAAAACTGTTTTTT
once | TRBD1 | TRBJ2-7 | 14 | TRBV28 | CASSSRTGPYEQYF | TGTGCCAGCAGTTCTAGGACAGGTCCCTACGAGCAGTACTTC
NA | TRBD2 | TRBJ2-3 | 18 | TRBV27 | CASSLKASGSRSTDTQYF | TGTGCCAGCAGTTTAAAGGCTAGCGGGAGCCGCAGCACAGATACGCAGTATTTT
once | NA | TRBJ2-6 | 17 | TRBV22-1 | CPGRNAGEQSRANVLTF | TGTCCTGGGAGGAATGCTGGCGAACAAAGTCGGGCCAACGTCCTGACTTTC
NA | TRBD2 | TRBJ2-2 | 17 | TRBV14 | CASSALRGGGNTGELFF | TGTGCCAGCAGCGCCCTGAGGGGCGGGGGGAACACCGGGGAGCTGTTTTTT
NA | NA | TRBJ2-1 | 14 | TRBV6-1 | CASRDVRSYNEQFF | TGTGCCAGCAGGGACGTCCGCTCCTACAATGAGCAGTTCTTC
NA | TRBD1 | TRBJ2-1 | 12 | TRBV19 | CASSFRTGEQFF | TGTGCCAGTAGTTTCCGGACAGGTGAGCAGTTCTTC
once | TRBD2 | TRBJ2-7 | 14 | TRBV29-1 | CSVESGLGNYEQYF | TGCAGCGTTGAGTCGGGACTAGGTAACTACGAGCAGTACTTC
NA | TRBD1 | TRBJ1-5 | 17 | TRBV5-6 | CASSFTPGQGKIQPQHF | TGTGCCAGCAGCTTCACTCCGGGACAGGGAAAAATTCAGCCCCAGCATTTT
NA | NA | TRBJ2-3 | 17 | TRBV2 | CASSEAPETTGTDTQYF | TGTGCCAGCAGTGAAGCGCCTGAGACCACAGGCACAGATACGCAGTATTTT
NA | NA | TRBJ2-2 | 13 | TRBV6-5 | CASSYSWGGELFF | TGTGCCAGCAGTTACTCGTGGGGAGGGGAGCTGTTTTTT
NA | TRBD2 | TRBJ2-1 | 16 | TRBV27 | CASSSRPGLAFNEQFF | TGTGCCAGCAGTTCCCGGCCGGGACTAGCATTCAATGAGCAGTTCTTC
once | TRBD2 | TRBJ2-7 | 16 | TRBV19 | CASSTGLAGGIYEQYF | TGTGCCAGTAGTACCGGACTAGCGGGGGGGATCTACGAGCAGTACTTC
NA | NA | TRBJ2-7 | 14 | TRBV5-8 | CASSLDPGLHEQYF | TGTGCCAGCAGCTTGGATCCAGGGCTCCACGAGCAGTACTTC
NA | TRBD1 | TRBJ1-5 | 14 | TRBV27 | CASRLQGGAQPQHF | TGTGCCAGCAGACTTCAGGGGGGGGCTCAGCCCCAGCATTTT
NA | TRBD2 | TRBJ2-1 | 15 | TRBV7-2 | CASSSLAGGPDEQFF | TGTGCCAGCAGCTCCCTAGCGGGGGGGCCTGATGAGCAGTTCTTC
NA | NA | TRBJ2-1 | 12 | TRBV30 | CAWSMGNNEQFF | TGTGCCTGGAGTATGGGGAACAATGAGCAGTTCTTC
NA | NA | TRBJ2-1 | 14 | TRBV19 | CASSIKGSYNEQFF | TGTGCCAGTAGTATAAAGGGGTCCTACAATGAGCAGTTCTTC
NA | NA | TRBJ2-7 | 13 | TRBV14 | CASSLRASIEQYF | TGTGCCAGCAGCCTAAGGGCTAGTATCGAGCAGTACTTC
NA | TRBD1 | TRBJ2-4 | 13 | TRBV10-3 | CAISGLLDRGQYF | TGTGCCATCAGTGGTCTTCTGGACAGGGGGCAGTACTTC
NA | TRBD1 | TRBJ2-5 | 14 | TRBV27 | CASSITGVQETQYF | TGTGCCAGCAGTATCACAGGGGTTCAAGAGACCCAGTACTTC
NA | NA | TRBJ2-7 | 15 | TRBV7-8 | CASSPDLISSYEQYF | TGTGCCAGCAGCCCTGACCTTATAAGCTCCTACGAGCAGTACTTC
NA | TRBD1 | TRBJ2-7 | 14 | TRBV5-6 | CASSSLDRGDEQYF | TGTGCCAGCAGCTCTTTGGACAGGGGGGACGAGCAGTACTTC
NA | TRBD2 | TRBJ2-2 | 15 | TRBV18 | CASSPLAGVTGELFF | TGTGCCAGCTCACCATTAGCGGGAGTAACCGGGGAGCTGTTTTTT
NA | TRBD2 | TRBJ2-1 | 15 | TRBV19 | CASSTIAGGLNEQFF | TGTGCCAGTAGTACTATAGCGGGAGGGCTCAATGAGCAGTTCTTC
NA | TRBD2 | TRBJ2-1 | 15 | TRBV4-3 | CASSQLAGANNEQFF | TGCGCCAGCAGCCAATTAGCGGGAGCCAACAATGAGCAGTTCTTC
NA | NA | TRBJ2-1 | 14 | TRBV6-6 | CASTYTRLEGEQFF | TGTGCCAGCACTTATACCAGGCTCGAGGGTGAGCAGTTCTTC
NA | TRBD1 | TRBJ1-2 | 16 | TRBV28 | CASSSHGQGANYGYTF | TGTGCCAGCAGTTCTCACGGACAGGGGGCAAACTATGGCTACACCTTC
once | NA | TRBJ2-5 | 13 | TRBV28 | CASSRRGRETQYF | TGTGCCAGCAGTCGGAGGGGGAGAGAGACCCAGTACTTC
NA | NA | TRBJ1-5 | 14 | TRBV27 | CASSLQGSNQPQHF | TGTGCCAGCAGTTTACAGGGGTCCAATCAGCCCCAGCATTTT
NA | NA | TRBJ2-1 | 14 | TRBV19 | CASSIADQINEQFF | TGTGCCAGTAGTATTGCCGATCAAATTAATGAGCAGTTCTTC
NA | NA | TRBJ1-1 | 12 | TRBV19 | CASRQGYTEAFF | TGTGCCAGTAGGCAGGGGTACACTGAAGCTTTCTTT
NA | NA | TRBJ1-1 | 14 | TRBV7-3 | CASSLSGMNTEAFF | TGTGCCAGCAGCTTATCAGGAATGAACACTGAAGCTTTCTTT
once | NA | TRBJ2-7 | 13 | TRBV19 | CASSITPTYEQYF | TGTGCCAGTAGTATTACCCCCACGTACGAGCAGTACTTC
few | NA | TRBJ1-2 | 14 | TRBV7-2 | CASSDPGGESGYTF | TGTGCCAGCAGCGACCCCGGGGGGGAGAGTGGCTACACCTTC
NA | TRBD1 | TRBJ2-7 | 15 | TRBV27 | CASRLRTGGKYEQYF | TGTGCCAGCAGGCTTAGGACAGGGGGCAAATACGAGCAGTACTTC
once | NA | TRBJ2-2 | 16 | TRBV29-1 | CSVEGLLTSSPGELFF | TGCAGCGTTGAAGGACTACTAACTAGCTCCCCCGGGGAGCTGTTTTTT
NA | TRBD2 | TRBJ2-1 | 14 | TRBV11-3 | CASSLVASGAEQFF | TGTGCCAGCAGCTTAGTGGCTAGCGGGGCTGAGCAGTTCTTC
NA | TRBD1 | TRBJ1-4 | 15 | TRBV6-1 | CASSEWTGGNEKLFF | TGTGCCAGCAGTGAATGGACAGGGGGAAACGAAAAACTGTTTTTT
NA | NA | TRBJ1-5 | 13 | TRBV19 | CASRFSRNQPQHF | TGTGCCAGTAGATTTAGTAGGAATCAGCCCCAGCATTTT
NA | TRBD1 | TRBJ2-1 | 14 | TRBV6-4 | CASTRDRVYNEQFF | TGTGCCAGCACCCGGGACAGGGTGTACAATGAGCAGTTCTTC
NA | NA | TRBJ1-1 | 14 | TRBV5-1 | CASSPGRGNTEAFF | TGCGCCAGCAGCCCGGGACGGGGGAACACTGAAGCTTTCTTT
NA | NA | TRBJ1-6 | 15 | TRBV7-8 | CASSQGVAGNSPLHF | TGTGCCAGCAGCCAAGGGGTGGCGGGAAATTCACCCCTCCACTTT
few | NA | TRBJ1-5 | 13 | TRBV30 | CAWSVVTGQPQHF | TGTGCCTGGAGTGTAGTCACGGGGCAGCCCCAGCATTTT
NA | NA | TRBJ1-2 | 14 | TRBV4-3 | CASSLAQNNYGYTF | TGCGCCAGCAGCCTGGCACAGAATAACTATGGCTACACCTTC
NA | TRBD2 | TRBJ2-5 | 15 | TRBV27 | CASSLYGERGETQYF | TGTGCCAGCAGTTTATATGGGGAGCGGGGAGAGACCCAGTACTTC
NA | NA | TRBJ2-1 | 13 | TRBV6-5 | CASSFHERNEQFF | TGTGCCAGTAGTTTTCATGAACGAAATGAGCAGTTCTTC
NA | NA | TRBJ1-4 | 13 | TRBV7-9 | CASSSGVGEKLFF | TGTGCCAGCAGCTCGGGGGTCGGGGAAAAACTGTTTTTT
once | NA | TRBJ2-3 | 14 | TRBV18 | CASSPPSSTDTQYF | TGTGCCAGCTCACCACCCTCAAGCACAGATACGCAGTATTTT
NA | NA | TRBJ2-7 | 12 | TRBV21-1 | CASSPLRDEQYF | TGTGCCAGCAGCCCCCTAAGGGACGAGCAGTACTTC
NA | TRBD2 | TRBJ2-7 | 13 | TRBV29-1 | CSVGERERYEQYF | TGCAGCGTTGGAGAGCGGGAGCGATACGAGCAGTACTTC
NA | TRBD1 | TRBJ1-2 | 14 | TRBV4-1 | CASSPRQGSQSYTF | TGCGCCAGCAGCCCCCGACAGGGGTCTCAGAGCTACACCTTC
NA | NA | TRBJ1-4 | 15 | TRBV29-1 | CSVAPSVGSDEKLFF | TGCAGCGTTGCCCCCTCCGTTGGTTCGGATGAAAAACTGTTTTTT